These T cell receptor beta chains were read from a single sample in a study of CD8 T cells in Susac syndrome. TCRdb recomputed calls from the immunoSEQ multiplex PCR reads with MiXCR, one row per CDR3 protein. The sample yields some 120,000 distinct CDR3 sequences, around 91% seen once. Sequencing input: CD8+ T cells from PBMCs. The source of these receptors is a human donor with multiple sclerosis. CDR3s include the opening cysteine and the closing phenylalanine or tryptophan. Fields, in order: V gene, clone size, D gene, J gene, CDR3 DNA, CDR3 protein. The D gene is left open where the match is weak. Some rows have no size entry. The others give once, few or many, or a class for an expanded clone.

>TRBV3-1|once|-|TRBJ2-3
TGTGCCAGCAGCCCCAATGCGGATCCCCCTGGTACGCAGTATTTT
CASSPNADPPGTQYF
>TRBV6-2/TRBV6-3|-|TRBD1|TRBJ2-6
TGTGCCAGCAGTTTGCACCGGGACAGGGGCTCAGGGGCCAACGTCCTGACTTTC
CASSLHRDRGSGANVLTF
>TRBV9|-|-|TRBJ2-6
TGTGCCAGCAGCGGGTGGAGCTCTGGGGCCAACGTCCTGACTTTC
CASSGWSSGANVLTF
>TRBV28|-|-|TRBJ2-1
TGTGCCAGCAATAATAACAGGGGAGGGATCTACAATGAGCAGTTCTTC
CASNNNRGGIYNEQFF
>TRBV4-1|-|TRBD2|TRBJ2-7
TGCGCCAGCAGCCAAGGGGGGGGGACTGGAGGCTACGAGCAGTACTTC
CASSQGGGTGGYEQYF
>TRBV10-3|once|-|TRBJ2-1
TGTGCCATCGGGAGTAGCTCCTACAATGAGCAGTTCTTC
CAIGSSSYNEQFF
>TRBV12-3/TRBV12-4|-|-|TRBJ1-2
TGTGCCAGCAGTTTCCCCAAAGGGAGGGAAAACTATGGCTACACCTTC
CASSFPKGRENYGYTF
>TRBV20-1|-|-|TRBJ1-4
TGCAGTGCTAAATCAAGGAGTTTGACTAATGAAAAACTGTTTTTT
CSAKSRSLTNEKLFF
>TRBV5-4|-|TRBD1|TRBJ1-1
TGTGCCAGCAGCTCCGGGACAGTCGCGGGGGCTGAAGCTTTCTTT
CASSSGTVAGAEAFF
>TRBV14|-|TRBD2|TRBJ2-1
TGTGCCAGCAGCCAAGACCCCCTAGCGGGATACAATGAGCAGTTCTTC
CASSQDPLAGYNEQFF
>TRBV7-9|-|-|TRBJ2-7
TGTGCCAGCAGCTTGAGGAGTAACGAGCAGTACTTC
CASSLRSNEQYF
>TRBV21-1|-|-|TRBJ2-5
TGTGCCAGCAGCAAGGTCGCTATCAGGGGGCAAGAGACCCAGTACTTC
CASSKVAIRGQETQYF
>TRBV9|once|TRBD2|TRBJ2-1
TGTGCCAGCAGCGTTATCCCACTAGCGGGCCGGGACAATGAGCAGTTCTTC
CASSVIPLAGRDNEQFF
>TRBV27|-|TRBD2|TRBJ2-7
TGTGCCAGCAGTTTTGGAGCGGGAGAAACATACGAGCAGTACTTC
CASSFGAGETYEQYF
>TRBV4-1|-|-|TRBJ2-1
TGCGCCAGCAGCCTAACGCCACTACCCTCCTACAATGAGCAGTTCTTC
CASSLTPLPSYNEQFF
>TRBV12-3/TRBV12-4|-|TRBD2|TRBJ2-3
TGTGCCAGCTCCCCGGGACTAGTCAGTACAGATACGCAGTATTTT
CASSPGLVSTDTQYF
>TRBV7-2|-|TRBD1|TRBJ2-5
TGTGCCAGCAGCCCTGGACAGGTTTCGCTAGAGACCCAGTACTTC
CASSPGQVSLETQYF
>TRBV7-9|-|-|TRBJ1-3
TGTGCCAGCAGCTTAGCTATCGGGACTTTTGGAAACACCATATATTTT
CASSLAIGTFGNTIYF
>TRBV7-9|-|TRBD1|TRBJ1-5
TGTGCCAGCAGCCGGGACAGGGAGTTGCATTTT
CASSRDRELHF
>TRBV12-3/TRBV12-4|-|TRBD1|TRBJ2-5
TGTGCCAGCAGCGGGCTCGGGACAGGGAATCCTACCCAGTACTTC
CASSGLGTGNPTQYF
>TRBV20-1|-|TRBD2|TRBJ2-7
TGCAGTGCTACTACCCCGGGGCTAGCGGGAGTATCCGAGCAGTACTTC
CSATTPGLAGVSEQYF
>TRBV27|-|TRBD2|TRBJ2-5
TGTGCCAGCAGTCCACGGGATGTAGCGGGCTCCCAAGAGACCCAGTACTTC
CASSPRDVAGSQETQYF
>TRBV27|-|-|TRBJ2-7
TGTGCCAGCAGTTACTCGGGTCACGAGCAGTACTTC
CASSYSGHEQYF
>TRBV27|-|-|TRBJ2-2
TGTGCCAGCAGTTTGCAGACCGCCGGGGAGCTGTTTTTT
CASSLQTAGELFF
>TRBV19|-|-|TRBJ2-7
TGTGCCAGTAGTATCACAGATTCCTACGAGCAGTACTTC
CASSITDSYEQYF
>TRBV9|-|-|TRBJ2-7
TGTGCCAGCAGCCCGGAGACCTTTGACTACGAGCAGTACTTC
CASSPETFDYEQYF
>TRBV11-2|few|TRBD1|TRBJ2-6
TGTGCCAGCAGCTCGACAGGGATCGCGGGGGCCAACGTCCTGACTTTC
CASSSTGIAGANVLTF
>TRBV27|-|-|TRBJ2-1
TGTGCCAGCAGTTTATCACTCCTAAATGAGCAGTTCTTC
CASSLSLLNEQFF
>TRBV27|-|-|TRBJ2-7
TGTGCCAGCAGTTTGACCCCTGGGGCCTACGAGCAGTACTTC
CASSLTPGAYEQYF
>TRBV5-1|once|TRBD2|TRBJ2-7
TGCGCCAGCAGCCCCTGGACTAGCGGGACGACCTACGAGCAGTACTTC
CASSPWTSGTTYEQYF
>TRBV5-4|-|-|TRBJ2-3
TGTGCCAGCAGCCCAGGTCTCAGGGACTGGGGTCCCACAGATACGCAGTATTTT
CASSPGLRDWGPTDTQYF
>TRBV29-1|-|-|TRBJ1-2
TGCAGCGTAGAACTACAGGGTAACTATGGCTACACCTTC
CSVELQGNYGYTF
>TRBV24-1|-|-|TRBJ2-5
TGTGCCACCAGTGATTTGGACAGCCCACAAGAGACCCAGTACTTC
CATSDLDSPQETQYF
>TRBV29-1|-|-|TRBJ2-2
TGCAGCGTCGTGTCCTTCACCGGGGAGCTGTTTTTT
CSVVSFTGELFF
>TRBV7-9|-|TRBD1|TRBJ2-6
TGTGCCAGCCCCGGGGTAGGGGGCGTCTCTGGGGCCAACGTCCTGACTTTC
CASPGVGGVSGANVLTF
>TRBV27|-|-|TRBJ1-4
TGTGCCAGCAGGGAAAGTGGTGGCGAAAAACTGTTTTTT
CASRESGGEKLFF
>TRBV27|-|-|TRBJ2-7
TGTGCCAGCAGTTTTGGAGCCGCCTACGAGCAGTACTTC
CASSFGAAYEQYF
>TRBV27|-|-|TRBJ2-2
TGTGCCAGCAGTTGGCACATCACGACCGGGGAGCTGTTTTTT
CASSWHITTGELFF
>TRBV14|-|-|TRBJ1-1
TGTGCCAGCAGCCAAGGGCACGGCTACACGGCTTTCTTT
CASSQGHGYTAFF
>TRBV29-1|-|-|TRBJ2-2
TGCAGCGTCCTCTCCGGGGACGGGGAGCTGTTTTTT
CSVLSGDGELFF
>TRBV5-6|few|TRBD1|TRBJ2-7
TGTGCCAGCAGCTTGGCCGGGACAGGGGAGTACGAGCAGTACTTC
CASSLAGTGEYEQYF
>TRBV30|-|-|TRBJ1-2
TGTGCCTGGAGTGACAGGAAGGCAAGCCTCCTCTACGGCTACACCTTC
CAWSDRKASLLYGYTF
>TRBV7-8|-|-|TRBJ1-1
TGTGCCGTTGACTTGGAGAACACTGAAGCTTTCTTT
CAVDLENTEAFF
>TRBV20-1|-|-|TRBJ1-5
TGCAGTGCATCGGACAGTATGGGTGCGTCGCCCCAGCATTTT
CSASDSMGASPQHF
>TRBV4-1|once|-|TRBJ1-5
TGCGCCAGCAGCCAAACAGGTGCTCAGCCCCAGCATTTT
CASSQTGAQPQHF